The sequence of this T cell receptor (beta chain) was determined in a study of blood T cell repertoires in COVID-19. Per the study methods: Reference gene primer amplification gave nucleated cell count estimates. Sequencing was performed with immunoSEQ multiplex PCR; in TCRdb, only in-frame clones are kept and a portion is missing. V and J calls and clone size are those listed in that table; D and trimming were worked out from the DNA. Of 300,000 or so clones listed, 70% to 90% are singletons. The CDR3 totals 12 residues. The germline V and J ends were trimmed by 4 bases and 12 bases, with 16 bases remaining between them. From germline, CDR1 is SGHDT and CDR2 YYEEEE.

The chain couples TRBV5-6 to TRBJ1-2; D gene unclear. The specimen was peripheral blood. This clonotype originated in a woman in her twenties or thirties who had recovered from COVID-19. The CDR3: CASSQPAGFNTF. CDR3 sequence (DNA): TGTGCCAGCAGCCAGCCTGCGGGGTTTAACACCTTC.